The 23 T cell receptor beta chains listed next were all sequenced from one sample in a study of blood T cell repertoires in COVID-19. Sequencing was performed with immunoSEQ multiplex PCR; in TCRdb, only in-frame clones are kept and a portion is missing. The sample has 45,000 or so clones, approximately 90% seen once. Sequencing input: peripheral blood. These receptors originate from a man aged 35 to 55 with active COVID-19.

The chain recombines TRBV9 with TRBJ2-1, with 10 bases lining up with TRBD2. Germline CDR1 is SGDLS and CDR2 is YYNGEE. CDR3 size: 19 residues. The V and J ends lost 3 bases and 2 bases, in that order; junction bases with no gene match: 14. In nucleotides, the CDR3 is TGTGCCAGCAGCGGGGGGAAGACTAGCGGGCAATACCCCTACAATGAGCAGTTCTTC. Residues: CASSGGKTSGQYPYNEQFF.

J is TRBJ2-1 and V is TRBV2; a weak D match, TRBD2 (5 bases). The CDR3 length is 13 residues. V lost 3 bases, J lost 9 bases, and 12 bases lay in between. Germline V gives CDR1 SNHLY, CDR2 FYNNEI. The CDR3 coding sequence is TGTGCCAGCAGTGAGGGGATGGCGGGTGAGCAGTTCTTC. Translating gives CASSEGMAGEQFF.

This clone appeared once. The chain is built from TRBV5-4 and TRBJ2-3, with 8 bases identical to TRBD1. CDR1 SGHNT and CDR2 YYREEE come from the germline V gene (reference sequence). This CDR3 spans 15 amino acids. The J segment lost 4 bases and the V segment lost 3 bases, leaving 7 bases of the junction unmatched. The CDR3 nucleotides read TGTGCCAGCAGCTGGGCCGGGACAGGCTCAGATACGCAGTATTTT. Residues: CASSWAGTGSDTQYF.

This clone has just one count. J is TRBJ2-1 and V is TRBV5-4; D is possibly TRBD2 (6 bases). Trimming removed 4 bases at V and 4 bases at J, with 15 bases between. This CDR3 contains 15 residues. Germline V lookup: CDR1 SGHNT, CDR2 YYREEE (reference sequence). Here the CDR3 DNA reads TGTGCCAGCAGCCTGACTAGTGGTTCGTACAATGAGCAGTTCTTC. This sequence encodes CASSLTSGSYNEQFF.

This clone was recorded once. CDR3 residues: CASSFGTRTDTQYF. The CDR3 DNA reads TGCGCCAGCAGCTTTGGGACTAGAACAGATACGCAGTATTTT. This rearrangement joins TRBV5-1 to TRBJ2-3, with TRBD2 identical over 8 bases. The trim removed 2 bases at V and 3 bases at J, leaving 2 bases unmatched. The germline CDR1 and CDR2 sequences are SGHRS and YFSETQ. The length of the CDR3 is 14 residues.

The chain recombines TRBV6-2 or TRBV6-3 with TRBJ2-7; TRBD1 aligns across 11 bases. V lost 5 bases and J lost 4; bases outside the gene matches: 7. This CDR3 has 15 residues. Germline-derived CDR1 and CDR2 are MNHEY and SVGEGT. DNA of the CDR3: TGTGCCAGCAGTCCCTACGGGACAGGGGGGTACGAGCAGTACTTC. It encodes CASSPYGTGGYEQYF.

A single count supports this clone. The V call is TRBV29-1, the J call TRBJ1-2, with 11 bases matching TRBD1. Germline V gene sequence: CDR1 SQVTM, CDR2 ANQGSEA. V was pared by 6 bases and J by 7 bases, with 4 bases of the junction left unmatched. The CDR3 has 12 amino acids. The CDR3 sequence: CSVAGTGGGYTF. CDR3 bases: TGCAGCGTGGCCGGGACAGGGGGTGGCTACACCTTC.

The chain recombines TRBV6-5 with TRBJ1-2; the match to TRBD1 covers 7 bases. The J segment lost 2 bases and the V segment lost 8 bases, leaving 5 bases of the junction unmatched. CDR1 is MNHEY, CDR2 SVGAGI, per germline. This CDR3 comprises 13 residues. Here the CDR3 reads CASAGTANYGYTF. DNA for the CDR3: TGTGCCAGCGCGGGGACAGCAAACTATGGCTACACCTTC.

DNA of the CDR3: TGTGCCAGTAGTATACAGGCGACTAGCGACCTTAGCTCCTACGAGCAGTACTTC. It specifies CASSIQATSDLSSYEQYF. The rearrangement uses TRBV19 and TRBJ2-7, with 8 bases fitting TRBD2. V dropped 2 bases and J dropped 0; count of bases not matched to a gene: 12. Germline V gene sequence: CDR1 LNHDA, CDR2 SQIVND (reference sequence). This CDR3 is 18 amino acids long.

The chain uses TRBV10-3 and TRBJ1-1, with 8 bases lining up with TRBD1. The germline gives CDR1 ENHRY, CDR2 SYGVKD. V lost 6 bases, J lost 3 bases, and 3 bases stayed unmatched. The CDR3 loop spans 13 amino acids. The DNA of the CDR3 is TGTGCCATCAGCGACAGGGGCGACACTGAAGCTTTCTTT. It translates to CAISDRGDTEAFF.

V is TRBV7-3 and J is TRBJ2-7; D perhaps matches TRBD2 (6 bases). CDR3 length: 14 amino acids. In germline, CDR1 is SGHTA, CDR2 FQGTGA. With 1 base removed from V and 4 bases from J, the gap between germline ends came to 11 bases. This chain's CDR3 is CASSLRGGAYEQYF. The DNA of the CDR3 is TGTGCCAGCAGCTTAAGGGGAGGCGCTTACGAGCAGTACTTC.

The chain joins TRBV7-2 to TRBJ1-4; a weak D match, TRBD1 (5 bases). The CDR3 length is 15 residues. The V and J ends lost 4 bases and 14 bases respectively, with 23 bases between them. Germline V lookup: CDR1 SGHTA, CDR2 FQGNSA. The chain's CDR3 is CASSSEGTLGETLFF. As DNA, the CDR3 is TGTGCCAGCAGCTCGGAGGGGACTCTCGGGGAAACTCTGTTTTTT.

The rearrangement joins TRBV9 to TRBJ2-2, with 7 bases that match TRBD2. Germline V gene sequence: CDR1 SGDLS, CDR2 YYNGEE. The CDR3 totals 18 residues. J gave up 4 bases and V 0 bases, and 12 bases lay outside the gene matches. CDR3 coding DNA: TGTGCCAGCAGCGTAGGGGCGGGACGAGCGGGGTTCACCGGGGAGCTGTTTTTT. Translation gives CASSVGAGRAGFTGELFF.

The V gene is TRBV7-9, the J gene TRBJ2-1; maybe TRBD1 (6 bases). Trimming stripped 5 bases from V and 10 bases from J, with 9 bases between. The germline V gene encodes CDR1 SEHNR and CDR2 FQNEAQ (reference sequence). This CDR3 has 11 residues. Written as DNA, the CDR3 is TGTGCCAGCAGCAAACAGGGAGAGCAGTTCTTC. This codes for CASSKQGEQFF.

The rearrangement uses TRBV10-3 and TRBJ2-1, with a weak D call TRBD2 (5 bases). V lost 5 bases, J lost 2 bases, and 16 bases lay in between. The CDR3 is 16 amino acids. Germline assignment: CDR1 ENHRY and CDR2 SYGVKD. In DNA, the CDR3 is TGTGCCATCAGTTCCCTGAGCGGCCGCGCCTACAATGAGCAGTTCTTC. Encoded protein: CAISSLSGRAYNEQFF.

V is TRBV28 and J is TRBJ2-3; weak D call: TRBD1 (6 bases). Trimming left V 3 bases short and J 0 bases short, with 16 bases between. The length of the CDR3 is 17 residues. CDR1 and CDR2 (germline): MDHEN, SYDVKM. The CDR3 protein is CASSLTSGASSTDTQYF. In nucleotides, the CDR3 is TGTGCCAGCAGTTTGACATCAGGGGCCTCTAGCACAGATACGCAGTATTTT.

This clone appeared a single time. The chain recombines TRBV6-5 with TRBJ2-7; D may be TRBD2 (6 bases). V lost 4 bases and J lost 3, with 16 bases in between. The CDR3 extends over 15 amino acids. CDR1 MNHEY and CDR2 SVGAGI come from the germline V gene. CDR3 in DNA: TGTGCCAGCAGTTCCCGACTTAGCGGCCGCTACGAGCAGTACTTC. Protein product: CASSSRLSGRYEQYF.

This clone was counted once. The CDR3 DNA follows: TGTGCCAGCAGCCCCGGGACAGAGTCGGTCCTGACTTTC. Translated, it gives CASSPGTESVLTF. V is TRBV5-5 and J is TRBJ2-6; 7 positions match TRBD1. Germline values: CDR1 SGHKS, CDR2 YYEKEE (reference sequence). The CDR3 length is 13 residues. J lost 13 bases, V lost 4 bases, and 8 bases had no gene match.

The CDR3 coding sequence is TGCAGCGTTCGCACACCAGGGGGTCAAGAGACCCAGTACTTC. It codes for CSVRTPGGQETQYF. The genes are TRBV29-1 and TRBJ2-5; 7 bases are shared with TRBD1. Losses at the gene ends were 5 bases for V and 2 bases for J; bases not matched to a gene: 8. The germline CDR1 and CDR2 sequences are SQVTM and ANQGSEA. The length of the CDR3 is 14 residues.

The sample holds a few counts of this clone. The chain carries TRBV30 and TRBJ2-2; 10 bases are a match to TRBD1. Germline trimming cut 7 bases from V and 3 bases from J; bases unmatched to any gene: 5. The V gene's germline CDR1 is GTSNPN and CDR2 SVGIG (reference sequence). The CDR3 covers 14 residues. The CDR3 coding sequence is TGTGCCTCTCGCGGGACAGGGGACACCGGGGAGCTGTTTTTT. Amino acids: CASRGTGDTGELFF.

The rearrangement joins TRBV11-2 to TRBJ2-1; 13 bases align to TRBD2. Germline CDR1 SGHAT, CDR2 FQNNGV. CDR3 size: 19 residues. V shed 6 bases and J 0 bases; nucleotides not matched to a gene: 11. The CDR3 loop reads CASRPIGTSGARSYNEQFF. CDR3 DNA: TGTGCCAGCAGACCAATAGGGACTAGCGGGGCCCGCTCCTACAATGAGCAGTTCTTC. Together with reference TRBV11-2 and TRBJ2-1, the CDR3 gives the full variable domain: EAGVAQSPRYKIIEKRQSVAFWCNPISGHATLYWYQQILGQGPKLLIQFQNNGVVDDSQLPKDRFSAERLKGVDSTLKIQPAKLEDSAVYLCASRPIGTSGARSYNEQFFGPGTRLTVL.

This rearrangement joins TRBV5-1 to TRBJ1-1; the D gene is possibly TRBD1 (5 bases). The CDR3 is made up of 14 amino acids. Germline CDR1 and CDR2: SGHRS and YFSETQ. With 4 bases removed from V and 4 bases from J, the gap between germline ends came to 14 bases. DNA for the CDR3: TGCGCCAGCAGCATAGACGGGAGGGGCACTGAAGCTTTCTTT. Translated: CASSIDGRGTEAFF.

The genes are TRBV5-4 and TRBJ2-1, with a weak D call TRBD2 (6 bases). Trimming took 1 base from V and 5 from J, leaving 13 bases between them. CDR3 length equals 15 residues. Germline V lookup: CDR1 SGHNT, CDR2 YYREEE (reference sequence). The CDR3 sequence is CASSLMAGNHNEQFF. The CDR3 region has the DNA TGTGCCAGCAGCTTGATGGCGGGAAACCACAATGAGCAGTTCTTC.